This T cell receptor beta chain came from a study of cytomegalovirus exposure and HLA in healthy donors. Study observations and caveats: Later examination showed HLA-associated TCR beta chains had greater clonal expansion than equally common others. The study designated some 180 TCR beta chains cytomegalovirus-associated.

A remark on this clone: Its specificity is not known.

CDR1 SNHLY and CDR2 FYNNEI come from the germline V gene. This CDR3 is 14 amino acids long. Trimming stripped 6 bases from V and 0 bases from J, with 11 bases between. Primers: 60 Vbeta forward and 13 Jbeta reverse. Profiling relied on immunoSEQ multiplex PCR, and the TCRdb table lists in-frame clones only, not all of them. The sample includes approximately 64,000 clones, over 70% of them seen just once. This rearrangement joins TRBV2 to TRBJ1-1; D is unresolved. This TCR was sampled from a male donor in good health and CMV-seropositive. The sequencing sample was made of PBMCs. The CDR3 loop is CASRARVLNTEAFF. The CDR3 region has the DNA TGTGCCAGCAGAGCCCGGGTTTTGAACACTGAAGCTTTCTTT.